This entry describes one T cell receptor beta chain. Its antigen is unknown. These data come from a study of cytomegalovirus exposure and HLA in healthy donors. Regarding the study as a whole: A later analysis showed TCR association rates differing by HLA locus, peaking at DRB1 and lowest at HLA-C.

In the PCR, 60 Vbeta and 13 Jbeta primers were used. The assay was immunoSEQ multiplex PCR, and TCRdb's table has in-frame clones only and misses some. The sample lists 110,000 or so clones; approximately 67% were seen once. The CDR3 loop spans 14 amino acids. Trimming removed 4 bases from V and 6 bases from J; junction bases left unmatched: 10. The V gene is TRBV5-7, the J gene TRBJ2-7; TRBD1 matches 7 bases. TRBV5-7 counts as an open reading frame of uncertain function. This receptor was identified in a young man in good health and CMV-seropositive. Sequencing was carried out using PBMCs. CDR3 loop: CASSASRQGCEQYF. CDR3 nucleotide sequence: TGTGCCAGCAGCGCATCTCGACAGGGTTGCGAGCAGTACTTC.